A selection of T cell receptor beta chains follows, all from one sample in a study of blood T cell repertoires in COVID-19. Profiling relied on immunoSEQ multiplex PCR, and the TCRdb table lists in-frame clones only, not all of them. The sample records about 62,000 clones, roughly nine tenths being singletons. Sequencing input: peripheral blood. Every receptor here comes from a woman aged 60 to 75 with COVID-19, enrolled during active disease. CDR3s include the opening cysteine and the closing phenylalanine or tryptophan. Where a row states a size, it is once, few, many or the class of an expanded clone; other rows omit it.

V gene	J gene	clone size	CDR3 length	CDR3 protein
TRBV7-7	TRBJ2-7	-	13	CASSLGTAYEQYF
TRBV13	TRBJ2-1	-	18	CASSFLQRTSGRENEQFF
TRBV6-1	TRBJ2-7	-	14	CASSYEAYPYEQYF
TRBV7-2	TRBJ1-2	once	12	CASSPLSAGYTF
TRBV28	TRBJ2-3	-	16	CASSPGVGRLTDTQYF
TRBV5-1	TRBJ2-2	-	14	CASSRTGAAGELFF
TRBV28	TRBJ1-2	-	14	CASSFAGKSYGYTF
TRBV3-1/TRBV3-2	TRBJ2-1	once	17	CASSQQYGDRVDNEQFF
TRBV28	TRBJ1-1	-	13	CASSLDRVTEAFF
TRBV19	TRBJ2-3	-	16	CASSRWEGQYTDTQYF
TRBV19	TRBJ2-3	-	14	CASSMSSSQDTQYF
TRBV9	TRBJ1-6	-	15	CASSPRTGLGSPLHF
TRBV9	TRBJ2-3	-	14	CASSVIGGADTQYF
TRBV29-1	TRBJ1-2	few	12	CSVERTAYGYTF
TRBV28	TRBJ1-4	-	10	CASSSRELFF
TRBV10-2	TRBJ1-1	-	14	CASRQAPLNTEAFF
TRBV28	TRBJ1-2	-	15	CASTLGQELNYGYTF
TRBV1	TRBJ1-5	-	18	CTSSQGRQETSSNQPQHF
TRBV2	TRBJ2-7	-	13	CASIGSGRAEQYF
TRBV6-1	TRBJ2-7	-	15	CASSEGQGGNHEQYF
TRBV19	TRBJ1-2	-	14	CASSIGRGSYGYTF
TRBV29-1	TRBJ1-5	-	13	CSVGDTQGGPQHF
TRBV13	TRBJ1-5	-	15	CASSHSGTANQPQHF
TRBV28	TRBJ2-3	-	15	CASTRTSGRTDTQYF
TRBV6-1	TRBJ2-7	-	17	CASREREVAGRSYEQYF
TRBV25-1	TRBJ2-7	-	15	CASSDSSGTTYEQYF
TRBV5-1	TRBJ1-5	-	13	CASSLANNQPQHF
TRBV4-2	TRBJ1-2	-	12	CASSRATGGYTF
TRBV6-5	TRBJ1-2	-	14	CASSRDSYSGGYTF
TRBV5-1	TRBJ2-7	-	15	CASSWGLAGRSEQYF
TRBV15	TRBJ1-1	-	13	CATAEFRPGEAFF
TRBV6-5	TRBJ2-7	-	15	CASSYGTGNTYEQYF
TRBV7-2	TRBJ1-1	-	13	CASSSTGNTEAFF
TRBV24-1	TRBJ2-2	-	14	CATSVRLGTGELFF
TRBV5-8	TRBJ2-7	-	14	CASSLTGTSYEQYF
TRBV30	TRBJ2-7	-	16	CAWSAFLLAGGYEQYF
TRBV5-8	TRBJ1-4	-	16	CASSSGQFATNEKLFF
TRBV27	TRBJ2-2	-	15	CASSLTAGGSGELFF
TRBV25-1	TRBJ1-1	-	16	CASSEWRGGADTEAFF
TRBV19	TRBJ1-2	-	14	CASSIGSGNYGYTF
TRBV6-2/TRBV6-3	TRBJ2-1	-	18	CASSYGLAGGISYNEQFF
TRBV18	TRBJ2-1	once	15	CASSLRLAGGLEQFF
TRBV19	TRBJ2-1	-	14	CASSKSGGGNEQFF
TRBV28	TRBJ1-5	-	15	CASYSLQGINQPQHF
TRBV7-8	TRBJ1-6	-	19	CASSRPGHSTRGFNSPLHF
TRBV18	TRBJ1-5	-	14	CASSQQVSNQPQHF
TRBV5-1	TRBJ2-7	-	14	CASSPRQGAYEQYF
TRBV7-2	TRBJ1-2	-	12	CASSLALGDYTF
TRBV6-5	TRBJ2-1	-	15	CASSYSVAGDGEQFF
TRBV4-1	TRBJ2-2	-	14	CASSQEIGGGELFF
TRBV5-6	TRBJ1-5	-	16	CASSFWTGEFDQPQHF
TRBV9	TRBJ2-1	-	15	CASSVKREGDNEQFF
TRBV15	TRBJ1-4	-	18	CATSRGGQGITTNEKLFF